This passage covers 28 T cell receptor beta chains from one sample sequenced in a study of OX40 agonist ivuxolimab in advanced cancers. Libraries were prepared by immunoSEQ multiplex PCR; TCRdb keeps only in-frame clonotypes and omits some of them. The table includes more than 80,000 clones, about 91% detected once. Specimen: CD4+ or CD8+ T cells sorted from blood, collected in a trial of the OX40 agonist ivuxolimab. Receptor source: an adult with an advanced solid tumor such as melanoma, head and neck, liver or kidney cancer.

The V gene is TRBV23-1, the J gene TRBJ2-2, with TRBD2 identical over 10 bases. TRBV23-1 is an ORF; its function is uncertain. The CDR3 contains 17 residues. Trimming cost V 0 bases and J 2 bases; bases outside gene matches: 3. Here the CDR3 reads CASSQSWTSGNTGELFF. CDR3 in DNA: TGCGCCAGCAGTCAATCTTGGACTAGCGGTAACACCGGGGAGCTGTTTTTT.

The chain couples TRBV29-1 to TRBJ2-1, with TRBD1 matching 7 bases. The CDR3 contains 11 residues. CDR1 and CDR2 (germline): SQVTM, ANQGSEA. The V segment lost 0 bases and the J segment 15 bases; nucleotides outside the gene matches: 5. CDR3 region: CSVEEGGRLFF. The CDR3 nucleotides are TGCAGCGTTGAAGAAGGGGGCAGGCTGTTCTTC.

V gene TRBV6-1 combines with J gene TRBJ2-1; D is possibly TRBD1 (5 bases). The V and J ends lost 6 bases and 6 bases respectively, with 18 bases between them. This CDR3 has 15 amino acids. Germline CDR1 is MNHNS and CDR2 is SASEGT. As DNA, the CDR3 is TGTGCCAGCAGCGCCAGGGTAGTAGCTGGCAATGAGCAGTTCTTC. Its translation: CASSARVVAGNEQFF.

The V call is TRBV2, the J call TRBJ2-7; 8 bases are a match to TRBD1. Germline values: CDR1 SNHLY, CDR2 FYNNEI. This CDR3 region has 15 residues. Trimming removed 1 base from V and 5 bases from J; junction bases left unmatched: 7. CDR3 in DNA: TGTGCCAGCAGTGAAGGGACAGGGTGGATAGACGAGCAGTACTTC. It yields the protein CASSEGTGWIDEQYF. The full variable domain, with the rest looked up from reference TRBV2 and TRBJ2-7, is EPEVTQTPSHQVTQMGQEVILRCVPISNHLYFYWYRQILGQKVEFLVSFYNNEISEKSEIFDDQFSVERPDGSNFTLKIRSTKLEDSAMYFCASSEGTGWIDEQYFGPGTRLTVT.

The J gene is TRBJ1-2, the V gene TRBV6-1; no definite D call. Germline V gene sequence: CDR1 MNHNS, CDR2 SASEGT. Trimming cost V 2 bases and J 5 bases, with 15 bases left between them. The CDR3 is 15 residues long. CDR3 DNA: TGTGCCAGCAGTGAAACGGGCAGGTGGCCTTATGGCTACACCTTC. Residues: CASSETGRWPYGYTF.

V gene TRBV2 combines with J gene TRBJ2-1; D is possibly TRBD2 (5 bases). Germline lookup yields CDR1 SNHLY and CDR2 FYNNEI. The CDR3 loop spans 15 amino acids. Trimming left V 4 bases short and J 3 bases short, with 13 bases between. The CDR3 DNA sequence: TGTGCCAGCAGTGGAGGGCAGAGTCTCTACAATGAGCAGTTCTTC. This codes for CASSGGQSLYNEQFF.

This sequence joins TRBV6-1 and TRBJ1-3; TRBD1 agrees at 10 bases. The CDR3 contains 15 residues. The germline V gene encodes CDR1 MNHNS and CDR2 SASEGT. Germline trimming cut 7 bases from V and 5 bases from J; bases unmatched to any gene: 8. The chain's CDR3 is CASKLMGQGRNTIYF. In DNA, the CDR3 is TGTGCCAGCAAGCTAATGGGACAGGGGAGAAACACCATATATTTT.

The genes are TRBV11-2 and TRBJ2-5; no clear D. Trimming pared 5 bases from V and 5 bases from J, leaving 15 bases between. The CDR3 covers 14 residues. Germline CDR1 is SGHAT and CDR2 is FQNNGV. CDR3 amino acids: CASSRTGMGETQYF. The CDR3 DNA is TGTGCCAGCAGCCGCACTGGTATGGGGGAGACCCAGTACTTC.

The V call is TRBV28, the J call TRBJ2-1; 10 nucleotides align to TRBD2. This CDR3 is built from 14 residues. Looked up from germline, CDR1 is MDHEN and CDR2 is SYDVKM. V lost 2 bases and J lost 10; bases outside the gene matches: 5. The CDR3: CASSLLAGAREQFF. The CDR3 DNA reads as TGTGCCAGCAGTTTACTAGCGGGAGCTCGCGAGCAGTTCTTC.

This clone was recorded once. V usage is TRBV2 and J usage is TRBJ2-3, with 13 bases lining up with TRBD2. V shed 6 bases, J shed 1 base, and the junction held 4 bases outside the gene matches. CDR1 SNHLY and CDR2 FYNNEI come from the germline V gene. The length of the CDR3 is 16 residues. This CDR3 is CASSPGLAGRTDTQYF. The CDR3 DNA sequence: TGTGCCAGCAGCCCGGGACTAGCGGGACGCACAGATACGCAGTATTTT.

This chain uses TRBV21-1 with TRBJ2-7; the table's D gene call, TRBD1, was not cross checked with the DNA. TRBV21-1 has pseudogene status. There are 15 residues in the CDR3. CDR3 amino acids: CASSKPSTVIYEQYF. The CDR3 DNA reads as TGTGCCAGCAGCAAACCCTCGACAGTGATCTACGAGCAGTACTTC.

Details on this clone: A single base separates this from a much larger clone, so it may be a read error. The chain uses TRBV7-9 and TRBJ2-2; D remains unclear. In germline, CDR1 is SEHNR, CDR2 FQNEAQ (reference sequence). The CDR3 has 13 residues. V lost 1 base, J lost 1 base, and 1 base lay in between. This CDR3 reads CASSLGNTGELFF. The CDR3 DNA sequence: TGTGCCAGCAGCTTAGGGAACACCGGGGAGCTGTTTTTT.

The V call is TRBV5-4, the J call TRBJ1-2; D not certain. The CDR3 contains 13 residues. In germline, CDR1 is SGHNT, CDR2 YYREEE (reference sequence). Trimming shortened V by 0 bases and J by 3 bases, and 6 bases separated the two germline ends. Written as DNA, the CDR3 is TGTGCCAGCAGCTTGGGGGTGGACTATGGCTACACCTTC. Its translation: CASSLGVDYGYTF.

The chain carries TRBV10-1 and TRBJ2-1, with 9 bases that match TRBD2. The CDR3 contains 15 residues. The germline CDR1 and CDR2 sequences are WNHNN and SYGVQD (reference sequence). V shed 1 base and J 4 bases; nucleotides not matched to a gene: 2. CDR3 nucleotide sequence: TGCGCCAGCAGTGAGTGGCTAGCGGGGTACAATGAGCAGTTCTTC. This codes for CASSEWLAGYNEQFF.

The chain couples TRBV6-5 to TRBJ1-2; TRBD1 matches 11 bases. The CDR3 runs to 13 residues. The junction had 4 bases not matched to a gene; V was cut back by 0 bases and J by 13 bases. Germline CDR1 MNHEY, CDR2 SVGAGI. The CDR3 DNA reads as TGTGCCAGCAGTTACTCGGGACAGGGGGTCGGCACCTTC. This sequence encodes CASSYSGQGVGTF.

The chain joins TRBV11-2 to TRBJ1-1; the D gene is possibly TRBD1 (5 bases). The CDR3 is 15 residues long. V was shortened by 5 bases and J by 4 bases, with 17 bases between the two germline ends. Germline V lookup: CDR1 SGHAT, CDR2 FQNNGV. The CDR3 is CASSPRKTVPTEAFF. DNA for the CDR3: TGTGCCAGCAGCCCGCGGAAGACAGTCCCCACTGAAGCTTTCTTT.

The rearrangement links TRBV18 to TRBJ2-1; weak D call: TRBD2 (5 bases). With 3 bases removed from V and 1 base from J, the gap between germline ends came to 13 bases. The CDR3 length is 16 residues. Germline V gene data show CDR1 as KGHSH and CDR2 as LQKENI. The CDR3 here is CASSPGVRISYNEQFF. The DNA for the CDR3 is TGTGCCAGCTCACCGGGAGTCAGGATTTCCTACAATGAGCAGTTCTTC.

The rearrangement joins TRBV30 to TRBJ2-5, with D uncertain. The J call may be faulty, since TRBJ2-7 better matches the DNA end. In germline, CDR1 is GTSNPN, CDR2 SVGIG (reference sequence). The length of the CDR3 is 13 residues. Here the CDR3 DNA reads TGTGCCTGGAGTTCTGGGCCCATTTACGAGCAGTACTTC. This encodes CAWSSGPIYEQYF.

This chain joins TRBV11-3 and TRBJ2-2; no clear D. The CDR3 length is 16 residues. V lost 1 base, J lost 0 bases, and 9 bases lay in between. Germline V gene sequence: CDR1 SGHNT, CDR2 YENEEA. The CDR3 DNA reads TGTGCCAGCAGCTTAGGCCGGGTTTCGAACACCGGGGAGCTGTTTTTT. It encodes CASSLGRVSNTGELFF.

The rearrangement uses TRBV19 and TRBJ2-1; 7 bases line up with TRBD2. After removal of 3 bases from V and 5 bases from J, the junction contained 16 bases not matched to a gene. The CDR3 runs 18 residues. Germline V gene data show CDR1 as LNHDA and CDR2 as SQIVND (reference sequence). As DNA, the CDR3 is TGTGCCAGTAGTATGGGGCTAGCGGTAATAAGATATAACAATGAGCAGTTCTTC. This codes for CASSMGLAVIRYNNEQFF.

This rearrangement joins TRBV18 to TRBJ2-1; D unclear. V shed 0 bases and J shed 5 bases, with 5 bases lying between them. This CDR3 is built from 13 residues. Per the germline V gene, CDR1 is KGHSH and CDR2 is LQKENI. The CDR3 spells CASSPPNDNEQFF. The CDR3 coding sequence is TGTGCCAGCTCACCACCGAACGACAATGAGCAGTTCTTC.

This clone was recorded once. The chain recombines TRBV4-2 with TRBJ2-4; 7 nucleotides match TRBD1. CDR1 and CDR2 (germline): LGHNA, YNFKEQ. The CDR3 consists of 14 residues. The ends lost 1 base at V and 5 bases at J; junction bases unmatched: 2. DNA of the CDR3: TGTGCCAGCAGCCAAGCAGGGGGTGAAAACATTCAGTACTTC. Translated, it gives CASSQAGGENIQYF.

J is TRBJ2-5 and V is TRBV5-1; 13 bases line up with TRBD2. Trimming at V came to 4 bases and at J to 1 base, leaving 13 bases not matched to a gene. This CDR3 has 19 residues. Germline CDR1 and CDR2: SGHRS and YFSETQ. The CDR3 sequence is CASSLLGTSGIGIQETQYF. The CDR3 DNA is TGCGCCAGCAGCCTTCTAGGGACTAGCGGGATAGGTATCCAAGAGACCCAGTACTTC.

The V gene is TRBV9, the J gene TRBJ2-1; 8 bases line up with TRBD2. The germline CDR1 and CDR2 sequences are SGDLS and YYNGEE. CDR3 length: 14 residues. V was pared by 0 bases and J by 9 bases, with 5 bases of the junction left unmatched. The CDR3 sequence is CASSVGVAGSEQFF. The CDR3 DNA reads as TGTGCCAGCAGCGTAGGGGTAGCGGGATCTGAGCAGTTCTTC. The full variable domain, its missing parts supplied by reference TRBV9 and TRBJ2-1, is DSGVTQTPKHLITATGQRVTLRCSPRSGDLSVYWYQQSLDQGLQFLIQYYNGEERAKGNILERFSAQQFPDLHSELNLSSLELGDSALYFCASSVGVAGSEQFFGPGTRLTVL.

The chain joins TRBV28 to TRBJ1-6; 8 bases fit TRBD1. J gave up 8 bases and V 6 bases, and 6 bases lay outside the gene matches. The CDR3 is 14 residues long. Germline V gene lookup returns CDR1 MDHEN and CDR2 SYDVKM. The CDR3 coding sequence is TGTGCCAGCAGCTCAGGGGGCTCCCATTCACCCCTCCACTTT. It specifies CASSSGGSHSPLHF.

The J gene is TRBJ1-2, the V gene TRBV5-4; 7 nucleotides align to TRBD1. The CDR3 is 15 residues long. V shed 1 base, J shed 0 bases, and the junction held 3 bases outside the gene matches. CDR1 SGHNT and CDR2 YYREEE come from the germline V gene (reference sequence). The CDR3 loop reads CASSLPGGANYGYTF. DNA for the CDR3: TGTGCCAGCAGCTTGCCAGGGGGAGCTAACTATGGCTACACCTTC.

The V and J genes are TRBV16 and TRBJ2-1; D is possibly TRBD2 (5 bases). The CDR3 runs to 10 residues. Germline V CDR1 and CDR2: KGHSY, FQNENV. V was pared by 5 bases and J by 10 bases, with 6 bases between. CDR3: CASSREEQFF. For the CDR3, the DNA is TGTGCCAGCAGCAGGGAGGAGCAGTTCTTC.

This sequence joins TRBV7-8 and TRBJ1-5; unclear D gene. Germline CDR1 is SGHVS and CDR2 is FQNEAQ. V lost 1 base and J 7 bases, leaving 8 bases between the germline ends. The CDR3 contains 13 residues. The CDR3 nucleotides read TGTGCCAGCAGCTTAGGCGAGGTCCAGCCCCAGCATTTT. This sequence encodes CASSLGEVQPQHF.